These 17 T cell receptor beta chains originate from one sample sequenced in a study of blood T cell repertoires in COVID-19. Assay used: immunoSEQ multiplex PCR; TCRdb lists only in-frame clones, some missing. The sample yields roughly 45,000 clones, 60% to 80% seen once. Sequencing was performed on peripheral blood. The source is a woman in her seventies with acute or convalescent COVID-19.

The V gene is TRBV11-2, the J gene TRBJ1-2; no firm D call. Per the germline V gene, CDR1 is SGHAT and CDR2 is FQNNGV. V lost 4 bases, J lost 8 bases, and 17 bases lay in between. The CDR3 runs to 14 residues. In DNA form, the CDR3 reads TGTGCCAGCAGCTCGCATTCAGGACTAGGCGGCTACACCTTC. It specifies CASSSHSGLGGYTF.

V is TRBV28 and J is TRBJ1-6, with D uncertain. V was clipped by 5 bases and J by 8 bases, with 16 bases between them. Germline V gene sequence: CDR1 MDHEN, CDR2 SYDVKM. The CDR3 sequence is 15 residues long. The CDR3 sequence: CASSPPFGADSPLHF. Here the CDR3 DNA reads TGTGCCAGCAGTCCCCCCTTTGGAGCCGATTCACCCCTCCACTTT.

This chain joins TRBV3-1 (or the pseudogene TRBV3-2) and TRBJ1-1; weak D call: TRBD1 (5 bases). Trimming shortened V by 1 base and J by 3 bases, and 12 bases separated the two germline ends. The germline CDR1 and CDR2 sequences are LGHDT and YNNKEL (reference sequence). This CDR3 has 15 residues. CDR3 region: CASSQGAGWDTEAFF. The DNA of the CDR3 is TGTGCCAGCAGCCAAGGGGCAGGGTGGGACACTGAAGCTTTCTTT.

On this clone: A junction end diverges from the germline sequence, so it may reflect a read error. The chain combines TRBV10-3 with TRBJ1-5; TRBD1 is a possible D gene (5 bases). The CDR3 length is 17 residues. The germline gives CDR1 ENHRY, CDR2 SYGVKD. The CDR3 DNA reads TGTGCCATCAGCGAGTCGAGGCAGTGGGGGGGCAATCAGCCCCAGCATTTT. Protein: CAISESRQWGGNQPQHF.

The V call is TRBV18, the J call TRBJ1-2; D call uncertain. From germline, CDR1 is KGHSH and CDR2 LQKENI. The CDR3 consists of 15 residues. V lost 0 bases and J 4 bases, leaving 12 bases between the germline ends. CDR3 nucleotide sequence: TGTGCCAGCTCACCACCGGGGAATCGGGGCTATGGCTACACCTTC. Encoded protein: CASSPPGNRGYGYTF. The full variable domain, in which reference TRBV18 and TRBJ1-2 provide the parts outside the CDR3, is NAGVMQNPRHLVRRRGQEARLRCSPMKGHSHVYWYRQLPEEGLKFMVYLQKENIIDESGMPKERFSAEFPKEGPSILRIQQVVRGDSAAYFCASSPPGNRGYGYTFGSGTRLTVV.

The V gene is TRBV28, the J gene TRBJ1-1; D remains unclear. Germline CDR1 and CDR2: MDHEN and SYDVKM. V was pared by 7 bases and J by 3 bases, with 15 bases between. This CDR3 has 14 amino acids. The CDR3, as DNA: TGTGCCAGCAACCTAAGTCCCCGGGACACTGAAGCTTTCTTT. Residues: CASNLSPRDTEAFF.

This rearrangement joins TRBV18 to TRBJ2-1, with 10 bases aligning to TRBD2. Germline CDR1 KGHSH, CDR2 LQKENI. This CDR3 comprises 19 residues. Trimming removed 0 bases from V and 2 bases from J; junction bases left unmatched: 10. The CDR3 is CASSPPNNLAGATYNEQFF. CDR3 sequence (DNA): TGTGCCAGCTCACCACCCAATAACCTAGCGGGAGCAACCTACAATGAGCAGTTCTTC.

The chain has TRBV19 and TRBJ2-4; 15 bases are shared with TRBD2. V was pared by 7 bases and J by 4 bases, with 14 bases of the junction left unmatched. Germline lookup yields CDR1 LNHDA and CDR2 SQIVND (reference sequence). The CDR3 extends over 19 amino acids. This CDR3 reads CASTTGLAGGPEKKNIQYF. The DNA for the CDR3 is TGTGCCAGTACTACAGGACTAGCGGGGGGGCCTGAGAAAAAAAACATTCAGTACTTC.

The V and J genes are TRBV28 and TRBJ2-1; 12 positions agree with TRBD2. The junction had 6 bases not matched to a gene; V was cut back by 6 bases and J by 0 bases. This CDR3 contains 17 residues. The V gene's germline CDR1 is MDHEN and CDR2 SYDVKM. CDR3 coding DNA: TGTGCCAGCAGAATAGAGGGACTAGCGGGCTCCTACAATGAGCAGTTCTTC. This encodes CASRIEGLAGSYNEQFF.

The V gene is TRBV4-2, the J gene TRBJ1-3, with D possibly matching TRBD1 (6 bases). V was trimmed by 0 bases and J by 1 base, leaving 7 bases between them. CDR1 and CDR2 from the germline V gene are LGHNA and YNFKEQ. The CDR3 spans 15 residues. CDR3 nucleotides: TGTGCCAGCAGCCAAGATAGGGGGTCTGGAAACACCATATATTTT. It specifies CASSQDRGSGNTIYF.

This clone has a handful of counts. This chain connects TRBV5-5 to TRBJ1-1; D gene uncertain. The germline V gene has CDR1 SGHKS and CDR2 YYEKEE (reference sequence). The CDR3 extends over 14 amino acids. Trimming stripped 4 bases from V and 6 bases from J, with 16 bases between. CDR3 DNA sequence: TGTGCCAGCAGCCCCGGACGGGGAAGGGCTGAAGCTTTCTTT. Translation: CASSPGRGRAEAFF.

This rearrangement joins TRBV7-2 to TRBJ1-5, with TRBD1 matching over 9 bases. V lost 3 bases to trimming and J lost 6 bases; unmatched junction nucleotides: 6. The CDR3 has 15 amino acids. Germline values: CDR1 SGHTA, CDR2 FQGNSA. As DNA, the CDR3 is TGTGCCAGCAGCTTGGGACAGGGAATTCGTCAGCCCCAGCATTTT. Protein sequence: CASSLGQGIRQPQHF.

V and J are TRBV28 and TRBJ2-7; D unclear. CDR3 length: 13 residues. Germline V gene sequence: CDR1 MDHEN, CDR2 SYDVKM. Trimming removed 3 bases from V and 0 bases from J, with 6 bases in between. The CDR3 protein is CASSLSASYEQYF. The CDR3 DNA follows: TGTGCCAGCAGTTTGAGTGCCTCCTACGAGCAGTACTTC.

The sample holds many counts of this clone. This chain joins TRBV7-6 and TRBJ2-7; 7 bases fit TRBD2. The germline CDR1 and CDR2 sequences are SGHVS and FNYEAQ. V was pared by 5 bases and J by 4 bases, with 11 bases of the junction left unmatched. The CDR3 is made up of 15 amino acids. DNA of the CDR3: TGTGCCAGCAGCCCAATGGGGGAGGGCCGGTACGAGCAGTACTTC. Its protein product is CASSPMGEGRYEQYF.

This clone has a count of ten or more. The rearrangement links TRBV27 to TRBJ1-5; D gene ambiguous. The CDR3 extends over 15 amino acids. The germline gives CDR1 MNHEY, CDR2 SMNVEV (reference sequence). V lost 6 bases and J lost 5, with 17 bases in between. CDR3 bases: TGTGCCAGCAGGCCGGGAGCGGCGGGCTATCAGCCCCAGCATTTT. This translates into CASRPGAAGYQPQHF.

In this sample, this clone turned up once. The rearrangement links TRBV20-1 to TRBJ2-1, with TRBD2 matching 11 bases. Germline trimming cut 6 bases from V and 5 bases from J; bases unmatched to any gene: 12. The germline V gene has CDR1 DFQATT and CDR2 SNEGSKA (reference sequence). This CDR3 comprises 16 residues. CDR3 residues: CSASTIAGGPHNEQFF. DNA for the CDR3: TGCAGTGCGAGTACCATAGCGGGAGGGCCCCACAATGAGCAGTTCTTC.

This rearrangement joins TRBV5-1 to TRBJ2-5, with 8 nucleotides matching TRBD1. The CDR3 length is 16 residues. V trimming: 3 bases; J trimming: 1 base; junction bases outside the gene matches: 8. From germline, CDR1 is SGHRS and CDR2 YFSETQ. In DNA form, the CDR3 reads TGCGCCAGCAGCTCCGGGACAGGCCAAGTCCAAGAGACCCAGTACTTC. Amino acid sequence: CASSSGTGQVQETQYF. Full variable domain (outside the CDR3, taken from reference TRBV5-1 and TRBJ2-5): KAGVTQTPRYLIKTRGQQVTLSCSPISGHRSVSWYQQTPGQGLQFLFEYFSETQRNKGNFPGRFSGRQFSNSRSEMNVSTLELGDSALYLCASSSGTGQVQETQYFGPGTRLLVL.